These 16 T cell receptor beta chains share one sample of origin, sequenced in a study of shared clonotypes between healthy human individuals. Sequencing used immunoSEQ multiplex PCR; TCRdb keeps in-frame clones, though not all of them. The sample records about 2.3 million clones, 93% being singletons. The source material was naive CD4+ T cells from PBMCs. Indicated subset: CD45RA+ positively selected. The receptors shown here come from a man younger than 35 in good health. Some clones in this sample may be carry-over from other donors' samples.

The chain joins TRBV27 to TRBJ2-7; the D is unclear. The CDR3 runs to 16 residues. The germline CDR1 and CDR2 sequences are MNHEY and SMNVEV (reference sequence). Trimming stripped 5 bases from V and 1 base from J, with 18 bases between. The CDR3 DNA is TGTGCCAGCAGTCCCCTGGTGGGCAGGACGTCCTACGAGCAGTACTTC. Its translation is CASSPLVGRTSYEQYF.

Points on this clone: This sample also contains other DNA sequences that code for the same CDR3. CDR3 sequence: CSAWGADTQYF. CDR3 DNA sequence: TGCAGTGCCTGGGGTGCAGATACGCAGTATTTT. The chain joins TRBV20-1 to TRBJ2-3, with D unclear. Trimming removed 6 bases from V and 4 bases from J, with 8 bases in between. The V gene's germline CDR1 is DFQATT and CDR2 SNEGSKA (reference sequence). The CDR3 contains 11 residues.

Comments on this clone: The same CDR3 also results from other DNA sequences found in this sample. The chain combines TRBV5-1 with TRBJ2-2; the match to TRBD1 covers 8 bases. The J segment lost 5 bases and the V segment lost 3 bases, leaving 6 bases of the junction unmatched. CDR3 length equals 15 residues. Germline CDR1 is SGHRS and CDR2 is YFSETQ. The CDR3 nucleotides read TGCGCCAGCAGCTACGGGACAGGAGGGACCGGGGAGCTGTTTTTT. As protein: CASSYGTGGTGELFF.

V gene TRBV5-5 combines with J gene TRBJ1-2, with 7 bases lining up with TRBD1. The V and J ends lost 4 bases and 3 bases, in that order; junction bases with no gene match: 6. Germline V gene data show CDR1 as SGHKS and CDR2 as YYEKEE (reference sequence). The CDR3 loop spans 14 amino acids. The CDR3 sequence: CASSRQGVDYGYTF. DNA for the CDR3: TGTGCCAGCAGCCGACAGGGAGTGGACTATGGCTACACCTTC. The full variable domain, in which reference TRBV5-5 and TRBJ1-2 provide the parts outside the CDR3, is DAGVTQSPTHLIKTRGQQVTLRCSPISGHKSVSWYQQVLGQGPQFIFQYYEKEERGRGNFPDRFSARQFPNYSSELNVNALLLGDSALYLCASSRQGVDYGYTFGSGTRLTVV.

V is TRBV25-1 and J is TRBJ2-1, with 7 bases lining up with TRBD2. Germline CDR1 is MGHDK and CDR2 is SYGVNS. V trimming: 5 bases; J trimming: 3 bases; junction bases outside the gene matches: 13. The CDR3 covers 17 residues. The CDR3 reads CASSPGQKIAGYNEQFF. CDR3 coding DNA: TGTGCCAGCAGTCCGGGTCAAAAAATAGCGGGCTACAATGAGCAGTTCTTC.

This chain joins TRBV18 and TRBJ2-7; D is possibly TRBD2 (5 bases). Deletions cut 5 bases from V and 5 bases from J, with 13 bases between. This CDR3 is 13 amino acids long. The germline V gene has CDR1 KGHSH and CDR2 LQKENI. This CDR3 reads CASSMQNGDEQYF. CDR3 nucleotides: TGTGCCAGCTCAATGCAAAACGGGGACGAGCAGTACTTC.

On this clone: Other DNA sequences from this sample encode an identical CDR3 as well. This chain connects TRBV28 to TRBJ1-3; a possible D gene is TRBD1 (6 bases). CDR1 and CDR2 from the germline V gene are MDHEN and SYDVKM. V was pared by 6 bases and J by 0 bases, with 9 bases between. This CDR3 comprises 14 residues. CDR3 sequence: CASSTGFSGNTIYF. In DNA form, the CDR3 reads TGTGCCAGCAGCACAGGGTTCTCTGGAAACACCATATATTTT.

The count of this clone is one. The V and J genes are TRBV7-2 and TRBJ2-2; 13 positions match TRBD2. The CDR3 is 16 residues long. J was trimmed by 7 bases and V by 6 bases; bases with no gene match: 8. CDR1 is SGHTA and CDR2 is FQGNSA in the germline V gene. The CDR3 is CASRTGTSGMYGELFF. In DNA, the CDR3 is TGTGCCAGCAGAACCGGGACTAGCGGGATGTACGGGGAGCTGTTTTTT.

The chain joins TRBV9 to TRBJ2-1, with D unclear. The V end lost 0 bases, the J end lost 7 bases, and 17 bases lay between the germline ends. CDR1 SGDLS and CDR2 YYNGEE come from the germline V gene. This CDR3 region has 16 residues. CDR3 in amino acids: CASSVGYTLVGNEQFF. In nucleotides, the CDR3 is TGTGCCAGCAGCGTAGGATATACCCTCGTGGGGAATGAGCAGTTCTTC.

The V gene is TRBV27, the J gene TRBJ2-1, with 10 positions matching TRBD2. From germline, CDR1 is MNHEY and CDR2 SMNVEV (reference sequence). CDR3 length equals 16 residues. After removal of 4 bases from V and 0 bases from J, the junction contained 3 bases not matched to a gene. The CDR3 reads CASSSPSGSSYNEQFF. Here the CDR3 DNA reads TGTGCCAGCAGTTCCCCTAGCGGGAGCTCCTACAATGAGCAGTTCTTC.

This clone was seen once. This chain joins TRBV5-1 and TRBJ2-3; TRBD2 matches 12 bases. The V and J ends lost 4 bases and 6 bases, in that order; junction bases with no gene match: 9. Looked up from germline, CDR1 is SGHRS and CDR2 is YFSETQ. The CDR3 has 16 amino acids. CDR3 nucleotides: TGCGCCAGCAGCGCGCTACTAGCGGGAGGTGCGGATACGCAGTATTTT. Protein sequence: CASSALLAGGADTQYF.

As concerns this clone: Other DNA sequences in the same sample also yield this CDR3. The rearrangement links TRBV29-1 to TRBJ2-5; a weak D match, TRBD2 (6 bases). CDR3 length: 11 residues. CDR1 SQVTM and CDR2 ANQGSEA come from the germline V gene. Trimming removed 6 bases from V and 4 bases from J, with 9 bases in between. CDR3 coding DNA: TGCAGCGTAGGGCGGGGAGAGACCCAGTACTTC. Its translation: CSVGRGETQYF.

Regarding this clone: The identical CDR3 is also encoded by other nucleotide sequences in the sample. J is TRBJ1-2 and V is TRBV16; D is undetermined. The V gene lost 3 bases and the J gene lost 0 bases, with 8 bases spanning the gap. The CDR3 loop spans 14 amino acids. CDR1 and CDR2 from the germline V gene are KGHSY and FQNENV. The CDR3 nucleotides read TGTGCCAGCAGCCAGGCTTCCGCTAACTATGGCTACACCTTC. As protein: CASSQASANYGYTF.

The chain couples TRBV5-4 to TRBJ2-7, with 8 bases matching TRBD1. Germline CDR1 is SGHNT and CDR2 is YYREEE (reference sequence). Trimming took 4 bases from V and 1 from J; bases not matched to a gene: 4. The CDR3 has 14 residues. CDR3 DNA sequence: TGTGCCAGCAGCGTGACAGGGGCTTCCTACGAGCAGTACTTC. Residues: CASSVTGASYEQYF.

In DNA, the CDR3 is TGTGCCAGCAGCTTATCTGGGACAGCCGATAATCAGCCCCAGCATTTT. Encoded protein: CASSLSGTADNQPQHF. V gene TRBV7-2 combines with J gene TRBJ1-5; 7 positions agree with TRBD1. Germline V gene data show CDR1 as SGHTA and CDR2 as FQGNSA. V gave up 2 bases and J gave up 4 bases; unmatched junction bases: 8. This CDR3 is built from 16 residues.

This chain connects TRBV11-2 to TRBJ2-5; 9 nucleotides agree with TRBD2. This CDR3 comprises 15 residues. With V trimmed by 6 bases and J by 2 bases, 7 bases remained unmatched. Germline-derived CDR1 and CDR2 are SGHAT and FQNNGV. The CDR3 sequence is CASSNSGREQETQYF. CDR3 bases: TGTGCCAGCAGTAATAGCGGGAGAGAGCAAGAGACCCAGTACTTC.